Presented here are 14 T cell receptor beta chains from one specimen sequenced in a study of blood T cell repertoires in COVID-19 (dated by TCRdb to 2018 to 2021). Library prep was done by the immunoSEQ multiplex PCR assay. In its TCRdb copy, this immuneACCESS table keeps in-frame sequences only and misses some clones. Where compared with another copy, unresolved V genes explain less than half of these, and the others have no known cause. The sample table shows roughly 200,000 clones, and 70% to 90% are seen once. The top ten hold about 1.2% of the sample. Sequences were obtained from PBMCs or T cells enriched from blood (not recorded which). All receptors derive from a man aged 30 to 39 who had recovered from COVID-19.

V and J are TRBV7-2 and TRBJ2-3, with 12 bases identical to TRBD2. This CDR3 contains 19 residues. With V trimmed by 1 base and J by 3 bases, 11 bases remained unmatched. The V gene's germline CDR1 is SGHTA and CDR2 FQGNSA. DNA of the CDR3: TGTGCCAGCAGCTTAGGTGAAGCTAGCGGGGGGGCCTTGACAGATACGCAGTATTTT. As protein: CASSLGEASGGALTDTQYF.

This clone is a singleton in its sample. The J gene is TRBJ1-6, the V gene TRBV5-6; possibly TRBD1 for D (6 bases). The germline V and J ends were trimmed by 1 base and 7 bases, with 9 bases remaining between them. The germline V gene encodes CDR1 SGHDT and CDR2 YYEEEE. The CDR3 has 14 amino acids. The CDR3 loop is CASSLRGGNSPLHF. The CDR3 DNA follows: TGTGCCAGCAGCTTGCGTGGGGGCAATTCACCCCTCCACTTT. Together with reference TRBV5-6 and TRBJ1-6, the CDR3 gives the full variable domain: DAGVTQSPTHLIKTRGQQVTLRCSPKSGHDTVSWYQQALGQGPQFIFQYYEEEERQRGNFPDRFSGHQFPNYSSELNVNALLLGDSALYLCASSLRGGNSPLHFGNGTRLTVT.

The rearrangement links TRBV5-1 to TRBJ2-5; TRBD2 aligns across 7 bases. The CDR3 length is 17 residues. The germline CDR1 and CDR2 sequences are SGHRS and YFSETQ. Germline trimming cut 6 bases from V and 5 bases from J; bases unmatched to any gene: 19. CDR3 nucleotides: TGCGCCAGCACCTTAGGCGCTAGCGGCTCCGAGGTGGAGACCCAGTACTTC. As protein: CASTLGASGSEVETQYF.

The chain uses TRBV28 and TRBJ1-5; D may be TRBD1 (5 bases). The length of the CDR3 is 12 residues. Germline V gene sequence: CDR1 MDHEN, CDR2 SYDVKM. The germline V and J ends were trimmed by 7 bases and 10 bases, with 14 bases remaining between them. The CDR3 region is CASNLGGGPQHF. As DNA, the CDR3 is TGTGCCAGCAACCTTGGCGGGGGTCCCCAGCATTTT.

The CDR3 protein is CASSQVYRGPIDTQYF. The CDR3 bases are TGTGCCAGCAGCCAAGTATACAGGGGGCCGATAGATACGCAGTATTTT. This chain joins TRBV3-1 (or the pseudogene TRBV3-2) and TRBJ2-3; 9 bases are a match to TRBD1. Germline V gives CDR1 LGHDT, CDR2 YNNKEL (reference sequence). With 1 base clipped from V and 5 bases from J, the junction kept 7 bases outside the gene matches. CDR3 length: 16 amino acids.

This chain connects TRBV4-1 to TRBJ2-7; 11 bases line up with TRBD2. This CDR3 spans 15 amino acids. The junction had 3 bases not matched to a gene; V was cut back by 3 bases and J by 2 bases. Germline CDR1 reads MGHRA; CDR2 reads YSYEKL. CDR3 nucleotide sequence: TGCGCCAGCAGCCACGAGACTAGCGGGACCTACGAGCAGTACTTC. This gives the protein CASSHETSGTYEQYF.

The chain links TRBV5-6 to TRBJ2-3; D is ambiguous. CDR3 length: 12 residues. V was shortened by 2 bases and J by 6 bases, with 7 bases between the two germline ends. The V gene's germline CDR1 is SGHDT and CDR2 YYEEEE. DNA for the CDR3: TGTGCCAGCAGCTTTACTCCGGATACGCAGTATTTT. Translating gives CASSFTPDTQYF.

The chain couples TRBV7-8 to TRBJ2-3; TRBD2 matches 9 bases. The CDR3 has 18 residues. Looked up from germline, CDR1 is SGHVS and CDR2 is FQNEAQ. V trimming: 6 bases; J trimming: 3 bases; junction bases outside the gene matches: 16. The DNA for the CDR3 is TGTGCCAGCAGGGTTCGGACAGCGGGCGGGAGGGTTACAGATACGCAGTATTTT. As protein: CASRVRTAGGRVTDTQYF.

This chain connects TRBV30 to TRBJ1-2; possible D gene TRBD1, 6 bases. V was trimmed by 5 bases and J by 6 bases, leaving 13 bases between them. This CDR3 contains 12 residues. Germline-derived CDR1 and CDR2 are GTSNPN and SVGIG (reference sequence). The CDR3 sequence: CAWYTTGHGYTF. The CDR3 DNA sequence: TGTGCCTGGTACACTACAGGGCATGGCTACACCTTC.

V is TRBV19 and J is TRBJ2-7; D gene ambiguous. Germline-derived CDR1 and CDR2 are LNHDA and SQIVND (reference sequence). The CDR3 loop spans 13 amino acids. Trimming shortened V by 5 bases and J by 2 bases, and 10 bases separated the two germline ends. CDR3: CASSFQITYEQYF. The CDR3 DNA reads TGTGCCAGTAGTTTCCAGATTACCTACGAGCAGTACTTC.

This sequence joins TRBV15 and TRBJ1-2; D may be TRBD1 (5 bases). This CDR3 region has 16 residues. Germline V gene data show CDR1 as LNHNV and CDR2 as YYDKDF (reference sequence). V gave up 0 bases and J gave up 4 bases, with 15 bases separating them. The CDR3 loop is CATSRDAQGALYGYTF. Written as DNA, the CDR3 is TGTGCCACCAGCAGAGATGCCCAGGGCGCACTCTATGGCTACACCTTC.

The V and J genes are TRBV6-5 and TRBJ1-5; unclear D gene. CDR3 length: 13 amino acids. The germline V gene has CDR1 MNHEY and CDR2 SVGAGI. The V gene lost 2 bases and the J gene lost 7 bases, with 9 bases spanning the gap. The DNA for the CDR3 is TGTGCCAGCAGTTACGCGGGCGGGCAGCCCCAGCATTTT. This codes for CASSYAGGQPQHF.

The V and J genes are TRBV2 and TRBJ1-2, with TRBD1 identical over 11 bases. The germline V gene has CDR1 SNHLY and CDR2 FYNNEI. V shed 5 bases, J shed 7 bases, and the junction held 6 bases outside the gene matches. The CDR3 extends over 14 amino acids. This CDR3 is CASSHGQGASGYTF. The CDR3 coding sequence is TGTGCCAGCAGTCACGGACAGGGGGCAAGTGGCTACACCTTC.

The CDR3 region has the DNA TGTGCCAGCAGCTTTAACGCCCAGGGGGCAGAATATGGCTACACCTTC. Protein product: CASSFNAQGAEYGYTF. The chain links TRBV7-9 to TRBJ1-2, with 8 positions matching TRBD1. Germline V lookup: CDR1 SEHNR, CDR2 FQNEAQ (reference sequence). CDR3 length: 16 residues. J lost 5 bases, V lost 3 bases, and 11 bases had no gene match.